These 15 T cell receptor beta chains were sequenced from one sample in a study of blood T cell dynamics during melanoma immunotherapy. Time point: pre-treatment baseline. TCRdb keeps only in-frame clones here, not all; method: immunoSEQ multiplex PCR. In the table there are several thousand clones, approximately 80% of which are singletons. Material: blood, obtained from a patient treated with checkpoint blockade. The receptor source for this set is a human donor with melanoma.

The chain recombines TRBV18 with TRBJ1-2; maybe TRBD1 (6 bases). Germline CDR1 reads KGHSH; CDR2 reads LQKENI. This CDR3 comprises 16 residues. V shed 3 bases and J shed 0 bases, with 14 bases lying between them. CDR3: CASSPASGGTNYGYTF. CDR3 bases: TGTGCCAGCTCACCGGCTAGCGGGGGCACTAACTATGGCTACACCTTC.

This chain links TRBV5-1 with TRBJ2-5; no definite D call. Germline V gives CDR1 SGHRS, CDR2 YFSETQ. The length of the CDR3 is 13 residues. Trimming shortened V by 0 bases and J by 4 bases, and 7 bases separated the two germline ends. CDR3 sequence: CASSLGLGETQYF. The CDR3 nucleotides are TGCGCCAGCAGCTTGGGGCTAGGAGAGACCCAGTACTTC. The full variable domain, with the rest looked up from reference TRBV5-1 and TRBJ2-5, is KAGVTQTPRYLIKTRGQQVTLSCSPISGHRSVSWYQQTPGQGLQFLFEYFSETQRNKGNFPGRFSGRQFSNSRSEMNVSTLELGDSALYLCASSLGLGETQYFGPGTRLLVL.

The gene calls are TRBV7-9 and TRBJ1-1; D uncertain. The CDR3 sequence is 14 residues long. CDR1 and CDR2 (germline): SEHNR, FQNEAQ (reference sequence). The V and J ends lost 3 bases and 6 bases respectively, with 14 bases between them. The CDR3 DNA reads TGTGCCAGCAGCTTCGACATCTCCACTTCTGAAGCTTTCTTT. This codes for CASSFDISTSEAFF.

The chain recombines TRBV9 with TRBJ1-1; D gene uncertain. The CDR3 length is 14 residues. V was trimmed by 0 bases and J by 1 base, leaving 7 bases between them. The germline V gene has CDR1 SGDLS and CDR2 YYNGEE. CDR3 region: CASSVEQTNTEAFF. CDR3 nucleotides: TGTGCCAGCAGCGTAGAACAGACGAACACTGAAGCTTTCTTT.

The rearrangement joins TRBV27 to TRBJ2-7; 9 bases map to TRBD1. The length of the CDR3 is 15 residues. V was pared by 6 bases and J by 5 bases, with 11 bases of the junction left unmatched. Germline CDR1 is MNHEY and CDR2 is SMNVEV (reference sequence). The CDR3 spells CASRALGQGFHEQYF. CDR3 DNA sequence: TGTGCCAGCAGAGCCTTAGGACAGGGGTTCCACGAGCAGTACTTC.

The rearrangement joins TRBV4-2 to TRBJ2-7; TRBD1 is a possible D gene (6 bases). V was cut by 0 bases and J by 0 bases, with 12 bases left in between. The length of the CDR3 is 16 residues. Germline CDR1 is LGHNA and CDR2 is YNFKEQ. The CDR3, as DNA: TGTGCCAGCAGCCAAGACCCAGGACAGAGCTCCTACGAGCAGTACTTC. It codes for CASSQDPGQSSYEQYF.

The J gene is TRBJ1-3, the V gene TRBV7-9; D is unresolved. Trimming took off 4 bases at V and 8 bases at J, with 9 bases between the two ends. This CDR3 has 12 amino acids. Per germline, CDR1 SEHNR and CDR2 FQNEAQ (reference sequence). The CDR3 reads CASSSASHTIYF. In DNA form, the CDR3 reads TGTGCCAGCAGCTCGGCGAGCCACACCATATATTTT.

This chain uses TRBV2 with TRBJ2-1; possible D gene TRBD2, 6 bases. Germline values: CDR1 SNHLY, CDR2 FYNNEI. Trimming removed 3 bases at V and 15 bases at J, with 24 bases between. This CDR3 is built from 15 residues. CDR3 protein: CASSDKGVDTGRGFF. For the CDR3, the DNA is TGTGCCAGCAGTGATAAAGGAGTGGACACCGGGAGAGGGTTCTTC.

This clone was recorded only once. This rearrangement joins TRBV7-2 to TRBJ1-1; D possibly corresponds to TRBD1 (6 bases). V shed 1 base and J shed 5 bases, with 14 bases lying between them. CDR1 SGHTA and CDR2 FQGNSA come from the germline V gene. The CDR3 totals 15 residues. In DNA, the CDR3 is TGTGCCAGCAGCTTAGTCCCAGGGGCAGGGACTGAAGCTTTCTTT. This encodes CASSLVPGAGTEAFF.

The CDR3 DNA follows: TGTGCCAGTAGTCGCCCCGGGACAGGGCAAGAGACCCAGTACTTC. Translating gives CASSRPGTGQETQYF. The rearrangement joins TRBV19 to TRBJ2-5; 9 nucleotides agree with TRBD1. V shed 5 bases, J shed 2 bases, and the junction held 6 bases outside the gene matches. The CDR3 consists of 15 residues. Looked up from germline, CDR1 is LNHDA and CDR2 is SQIVND (reference sequence).

The chain combines TRBV5-4 with TRBJ1-6; D gene unclear. V lost 0 bases, J lost 6 bases, and 10 bases lay in between. Per germline, CDR1 SGHNT and CDR2 YYREEE (reference sequence). The CDR3 consists of 15 residues. The CDR3 reads CASSLGALLNSPLHF. The CDR3, as DNA: TGTGCCAGCAGCTTGGGGGCTCTCCTTAATTCACCCCTCCACTTT.

The chain recombines TRBV27 with TRBJ1-2, with D perhaps TRBD1 (6 bases). Per germline, CDR1 MNHEY and CDR2 SMNVEV (reference sequence). CDR3 size: 15 residues. V was clipped by 5 bases and J by 3 bases, with 16 bases between them. The CDR3 nucleotides are TGTGCCAGCAGTCGTACCGGGACAAGCGACTATGGCTACACCTTC. Its protein is CASSRTGTSDYGYTF.

The CDR3 region has the DNA TGTGCCAGCAGACCAGAAGGTCAGCCCCAGCATTTT. Translated, it gives CASRPEGQPQHF. The chain couples TRBV6-6 to TRBJ1-5; D unresolved. Trimming stripped 6 bases from V and 6 bases from J, with 9 bases between. This CDR3 spans 12 amino acids. The germline CDR1 and CDR2 sequences are MNHNY and SVGAGI (reference sequence).

V is TRBV5-5 and J is TRBJ1-1; 8 bases agree with TRBD1. From germline, CDR1 is SGHKS and CDR2 YYEKEE (reference sequence). The CDR3 has 14 residues. J gave up 1 base and V 6 bases, and 5 bases lay outside the gene matches. CDR3 DNA sequence: TGTGCCAGCAAGGACAGGGTTAAGAACACTGAAGCTTTCTTT. Translating it yields CASKDRVKNTEAFF. The full variable domain, with the rest looked up from reference TRBV5-5 and TRBJ1-1, is DAGVTQSPTHLIKTRGQQVTLRCSPISGHKSVSWYQQVLGQGPQFIFQYYEKEERGRGNFPDRFSARQFPNYSSELNVNALLLGDSALYLCASKDRVKNTEAFFGQGTRLTVV.

The V call is TRBV6-4, the J call TRBJ1-2; 8 bases map to TRBD1. Trimming took 0 bases from V and 4 from J; bases not matched to a gene: 10. Germline V gene lookup returns CDR1 MRHNA and CDR2 SNTAGT. The CDR3 runs 17 residues. The CDR3 loop is CASSDSGAGGEVYGYTF. The CDR3, as DNA: TGTGCCAGCAGTGACTCTGGGGCAGGGGGCGAGGTCTATGGCTACACCTTC.